This is a list of T cell receptor beta chains from one sample in a study of blood T cell repertoires in COVID-19. Assay used: immunoSEQ multiplex PCR; TCRdb lists only in-frame clones, some missing. The sample contains 250,000 to 300,000 clones, 80% to 95% of which appear only once. Material for sequencing was PBMCs or T cells enriched from blood (not recorded which). The source of these receptors is a woman aged 30 to 39 who had recovered from COVID-19. Each CDR3 is given with its conserved first and last residue. A D gene is named only where the DNA matches it firmly. Some rows mark clone size as missing; the rest say once, few, many or name a class of expanded clone.

size: .; D: TRBD2; J: TRBJ2-7; V: TRBV5-4; CDR3: CASSLSGISYEQYF; DNA: TGTGCCAGCAGCCTTAGCGGGATCTCCTACGAGCAGTACTTC
size: .; D: .; J: TRBJ2-2; V: TRBV3-1/TRBV3-2; CDR3: CASSATGTRGTGELFF; DNA: TGTGCCAGCAGCGCTACCGGGACTCGGGGCACCGGGGAGCTGTTTTTT
size: once; D: TRBD1; J: TRBJ1-6; V: TRBV19; CDR3: CASSIQARDRNSPLHF; DNA: TGTGCCAGTAGTATCCAAGCCCGGGACAGGAATTCACCCCTCCACTTT
size: .; D: TRBD2; J: TRBJ2-1; V: TRBV4-2; CDR3: CASSQRREGAEQFF; DNA: TGTGCCAGCAGCCAACGGCGGGAGGGGGCTGAGCAGTTCTTC
size: .; D: TRBD2; J: TRBJ2-1; V: TRBV6-4; CDR3: CASSEGTNNEQFF; DNA: TGTGCCAGCAGTGAGGGGACTAACAATGAGCAGTTCTTC
size: .; D: TRBD1; J: TRBJ2-7; V: TRBV29-1; CDR3: CSVRTGAYEQYF; DNA: TGCAGCGTTAGGACAGGGGCCTACGAGCAGTACTTC
size: .; D: .; J: TRBJ1-5; V: TRBV7-8; CDR3: CASSPSRIVVGQPQHF; DNA: TGTGCCAGCAGCCCGAGTCGTATAGTAGTCGGTCAGCCCCAGCATTTT
size: .; D: .; J: TRBJ2-1; V: TRBV7-7; CDR3: CASSRDGSSYNEQFF; DNA: TGTGCTAGCAGCCGAGATGGGAGCTCCTACAATGAGCAGTTCTTC
size: .; D: TRBD2; J: TRBJ2-1; V: TRBV25-1; CDR3: CAIASVAGVSNEQFF; DNA: TGTGCCATCGCGAGTGTGGCGGGAGTATCCAATGAGCAGTTCTTC
size: .; D: .; J: TRBJ1-4; V: TRBV28; CDR3: CASSSTGSNEKLFF; DNA: TGTGCCAGCAGCTCTACAGGGAGTAATGAAAAACTGTTTTTT
size: once; D: .; J: TRBJ1-3; V: TRBV28; CDR3: CASSFFQGLTSGNTIYF; DNA: TGTGCCAGCAGTTTTTTTCAGGGGCTAACCTCTGGAAACACCATATATTTT
size: .; D: .; J: TRBJ2-1; V: TRBV15; CDR3: CATSRPRDLQFF; DNA: TGTGCCACCAGCAGACCCCGGGACTTGCAGTTCTTC
size: .; D: .; J: TRBJ1-3; V: TRBV9; CDR3: CASSVGGGNTIYF; DNA: TGTGCCAGCAGCGTAGGAGGTGGAAACACCATATATTTT